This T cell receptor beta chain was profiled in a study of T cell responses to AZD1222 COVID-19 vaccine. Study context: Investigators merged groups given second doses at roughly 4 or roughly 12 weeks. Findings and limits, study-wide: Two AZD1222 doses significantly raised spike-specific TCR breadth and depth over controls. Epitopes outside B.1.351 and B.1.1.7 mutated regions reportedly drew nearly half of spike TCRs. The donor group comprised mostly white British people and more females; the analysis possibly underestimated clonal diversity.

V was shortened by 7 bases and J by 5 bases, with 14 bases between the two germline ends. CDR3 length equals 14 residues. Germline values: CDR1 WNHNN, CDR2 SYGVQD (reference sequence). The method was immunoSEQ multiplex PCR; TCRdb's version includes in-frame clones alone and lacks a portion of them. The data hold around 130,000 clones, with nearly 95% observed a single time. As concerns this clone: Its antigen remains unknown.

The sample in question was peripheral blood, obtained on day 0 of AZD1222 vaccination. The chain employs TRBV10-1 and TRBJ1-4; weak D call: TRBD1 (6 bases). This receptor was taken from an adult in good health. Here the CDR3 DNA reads TGCGCCAGCACCCGGGGGCTAGCAAATGAAAAACTGTTTTTT. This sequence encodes CASTRGLANEKLFF.